This T cell receptor beta chain was recovered during a study of blood T cell repertoires in COVID-19 (dated by TCRdb to about 2020). A note on the overall study: Samples covering the acute and convalescent phases of COVID-19 were provided by collaborators in the United States, Italy and Spain. The repertoires were released in a freely available public database meant as a resource for research on the immune response to SARS-CoV-2. Sample metadata almost always included a de-identified subject ID, COVID-19 status, age in years and sex. The samples were drawn from two sources: the first 160 participants of the ongoing ImmuneRACE study, and 1,254 subjects contributed by 6 global collaborators. Where available, HLA class I and class II types were taken from metadata supplied by the sample provider and were not determined by assay-based typing. Subjects who had been exposed to COVID-19, were actively infected with it, or had recovered from it provided the deeply sampled blood TCRbeta repertoires that made up the dataset. The material from the prospective study consisted of cDNA or gDNA derived from T cells, B-cell-depleted T cells, or PBMCs.

This clone was seen a few times. Its antigen specificity is not known. Base quality data are lacking; no much larger clone is found one base away. One collaborating source in Seattle enrolled patients during active infection and followed them longitudinally through the course of disease. Each collaborating institution followed its own protocols to collect whole blood in K2EDTA tubes. Collaborator samples were shipped for TCRbeta analysis as frozen whole blood, isolated PBMCs, or DNA extracted from either sample type. From V the trimming removes 4 bases and from J it removes 3 bases, while the gene matches leave 6 bases of the junction unaccounted for. From cysteine to phenylalanine, the CDR3 is 16 amino acids long. CDR3 DNA is the only sequence kept; it has 48 bases, read in frame from the first base. CDR1 and CDR2, looked up from the germline V gene, are SGHTS and YDEGEE. Broader findings and caveats from the paper: How much clinical and demographic metadata was included differed by source and by participant, and the metadata was provided uncurated.

TCRbeta CDR3 regions were amplified from genomic DNA by means of the immunoSEQ Assay, a bias-controlled multiplex PCR. On the study's bioinformatics: Within the assay, amplification of reference gene primers was used to estimate how many nucleated cells each sample contained. To quantify the absolute abundance of each unique TCRbeta CDR3 rearrangement, sequence reads were collapsed and filtered. For each sample, productive Simpson clonality was calculated as the square root of Simpson's diversity index over productive rearrangements. TCRdb carries this immuneACCESS record with in-frame sequences only. Its versions omit some clonotypes, under half of them owing to an unresolved V gene in the studies checked, with the rest unexplained. The V and J calls and clone size come from that table; D and trimming were worked out from the DNA. The sample table contains 250,000 to 300,000 clones; only one count was recorded for roughly 90% of them. Of the sample, about 11% is held by the ten largest clones.

Recombination joined TRBV5-8 with TRBJ1-4, and 10 junction bases match TRBD1. Sequencing was carried out using peripheral blood. The receptor comes from a woman in her twenties or thirties with COVID-19, enrolled during active disease. The CDR3 reads CASSTGTGAANEKLFF. The DNA sequence is TGTGCCAGCAGCACCGGGACAGGGGCGGCTAATGAAAAACTGTTTTTT.